This paragraph reports one T cell receptor (beta chain). As handled by the study authors: Amplifying reference gene primers gave estimates of nucleated cell counts. Clones were read by immunoSEQ multiplex PCR, and TCRdb kept only the in-frame ones, dropping some. V and J calls and clone size come straight from that table; D and trimming were deduced from the DNA. The sample lists approximately 110,000 clones; about 85% were seen once. The data originate from a study of blood T cell repertoires in COVID-19. Looking at the study overall: From the United States, Italy and Spain came samples of acute and convalescent COVID-19. The cDNA or gDNA used as material had been derived from T cells, B-cell-depleted T cells, or PBMCs.

The TCR sequence derives from a man aged 45-65 years with acute or convalescent COVID-19. The sequencing input was peripheral blood.

CDR3 sequence reads: CASSIMSGGGNTIYF. The CDR3 DNA is TGTGCCAGTAGTATCATGTCCGGGGGAGGAAACACCATATATTTT. V usage is TRBV19 and J usage is TRBJ1-3, with D possibly TRBD1 on 5 matching bases. The length of the CDR3 is 15 residues. CDR1 and CDR2 (germline): LNHDA, SQIVND (reference sequence). The V end lost 3 bases, the J end lost 4 bases, and 13 bases lay between the germline ends.